The 26 T cell receptor beta chains listed next were all sequenced from one sample in a study of blood T cell repertoires in COVID-19. Measured with immunoSEQ multiplex PCR; TCRdb has only the in-frame clones, and not every one. The sample lists 350,000 or so clones, around 87% occurring once. The sequenced sample was peripheral blood. These receptors came from a woman under 40 with COVID-19, enrolled during active disease.

V and J are TRBV29-1 and TRBJ2-7, with 9 bases fitting TRBD1. Germline loops: CDR1 SQVTM, CDR2 ANQGSEA. There are 13 residues in the CDR3. V trimming: 8 bases; J trimming: 1 base; junction bases outside the gene matches: 6. The DNA for the CDR3 is TGCAGCACAAGGACAGGGGAATCCTACGAGCAGTACTTC. This encodes CSTRTGESYEQYF.

The chain is built from TRBV24-1 and TRBJ2-7, with D perhaps matching TRBD1 (5 bases). The CDR3 contains 14 residues. Per germline, CDR1 KGHDR and CDR2 SFDVKD. Trimming took off 1 base at V and 4 bases at J, with 10 bases between the two ends. The CDR3 DNA reads as TGTGCCACCAGTGATTTAGCCAGGGTTTACGAGCAGTACTTC. This gives the protein CATSDLARVYEQYF.

A single count supports this clone. The rearrangement joins TRBV7-2 to TRBJ2-7, with D possibly TRBD2 on 6 matching bases. This CDR3 is built from 16 residues. The V end was cut by 5 bases, the J end by 7 bases, with 24 bases between. Germline CDR1 reads SGHTA; CDR2 reads FQGNSA. CDR3: CASSKFVRTILGEQYF. CDR3 sequence (DNA): TGTGCCAGCAGCAAGTTCGTGAGGACTATCCTCGGGGAGCAGTACTTC.

The V and J genes are TRBV18 and TRBJ1-1; 8 bases line up with TRBD1. This CDR3 region has 15 residues. The junction had 6 bases not matched to a gene; V was cut back by 6 bases and J by 0 bases. The germline V gene encodes CDR1 KGHSH and CDR2 LQKENI. The CDR3 region is CASSQRTGMNTEAFF. CDR3 in DNA: TGTGCCAGCTCCCAAAGGACAGGGATGAACACTGAAGCTTTCTTT.

J is TRBJ1-1 and V is TRBV2; a possible D gene is TRBD1 (5 bases). V lost 6 bases, J lost 1 base, and 15 bases lay in between. Germline V CDR1 and CDR2: SNHLY, FYNNEI. There are 15 residues in the CDR3. The CDR3 region is CASRKDPGGNTEAFF. For the CDR3, the DNA is TGTGCCAGCAGAAAAGATCCCGGGGGGAACACTGAAGCTTTCTTT.

The chain has TRBV3-1 (or the pseudogene TRBV3-2) and TRBJ1-1; possible D gene TRBD1, 5 bases. CDR3 size: 15 residues. CDR1 and CDR2 (germline): LGHDT, YNNKEL (reference sequence). Between the trimmed V and J ends, which lost 0 bases and 1 base, there was a span of 9 bases. This chain's CDR3 is CASSQDNRRNTEAFF. The CDR3 DNA sequence: TGTGCCAGCAGCCAAGATAACAGGAGGAACACTGAAGCTTTCTTT.

This clone was counted only a few times. The chain couples TRBV27 to TRBJ1-2; a weak D match, TRBD1 (6 bases). V was clipped by 4 bases and J by 4 bases, with 22 bases between them. The CDR3 is made up of 17 amino acids. Germline CDR1 is MNHEY and CDR2 is SMNVEV (reference sequence). The CDR3 sequence is CASSYRGNRATSYGYTF. As DNA, the CDR3 is TGTGCCAGCAGTTATCGGGGTAACAGGGCAACTTCCTATGGCTACACCTTC.

This clone was recorded once. The V gene is TRBV11-2, the J gene TRBJ2-4; 8 bases align to TRBD2. The CDR3 is 18 residues long. Germline CDR1 and CDR2: SGHAT and FQNNGV. V was clipped by 11 bases and J by 0 bases; unmatched bases: 18. CDR3 residues: CAERSGTRDSLAKNIQYF. In DNA, the CDR3 is TGTGCCGAGCGTTCAGGGACTAGAGATTCGCTAGCCAAAAACATTCAGTACTTC.

The chain carries TRBV18 and TRBJ1-2, with 10 bases that match TRBD1. The length of the CDR3 is 14 residues. CDR1 is KGHSH, CDR2 LQKENI, per germline. Unmatched junction bases numbered 5, after V lost 2 bases and J lost 8 bases. This CDR3 is CASSPDRGHEGYTF. The CDR3 nucleotides are TGTGCCAGCTCACCAGACAGGGGGCATGAAGGCTACACCTTC. Full variable domain (outside the CDR3, taken from reference TRBV18 and TRBJ1-2): NAGVMQNPRHLVRRRGQEARLRCSPMKGHSHVYWYRQLPEEGLKFMVYLQKENIIDESGMPKERFSAEFPKEGPSILRIQQVVRGDSAAYFCASSPDRGHEGYTFGSGTRLTVV.

The chain recombines TRBV2 with TRBJ2-7; the match to TRBD2 covers 12 bases. This CDR3 region has 15 residues. Germline CDR1 reads SNHLY; CDR2 reads FYNNEI. V shed 0 bases and J 9 bases; nucleotides not matched to a gene: 6. The chain's CDR3 is CASSEAGLAGGRQYF. DNA of the CDR3: TGTGCCAGCAGTGAAGCGGGGCTAGCGGGAGGGCGGCAGTACTTC. The full variable domain, rest sourced from reference TRBV2 and TRBJ2-7, is EPEVTQTPSHQVTQMGQEVILRCVPISNHLYFYWYRQILGQKVEFLVSFYNNEISEKSEIFDDQFSVERPDGSNFTLKIRSTKLEDSAMYFCASSEAGLAGGRQYFGPGTRLTVT.

The chain employs TRBV25-1 and TRBJ2-2; 8 bases map to TRBD2. CDR1 is MGHDK, CDR2 SYGVNS, per germline. CDR3 length: 14 residues. With 8 bases clipped from V and 2 bases from J, the junction kept 4 bases outside the gene matches. In DNA form, the CDR3 reads TGTGCCAGCTCGGGAGGGCCCAACACCGGGGAGCTGTTTTTT. Amino acid sequence: CASSGGPNTGELFF. Full variable domain (outside the CDR3, taken from reference TRBV25-1 and TRBJ2-2): EADIYQTPRYLVIGTGKKITLECSQTMGHDKMYWYQQDPGMELHLIHYSYGVNSTEKGDLSSESTVSRIRTEHFPLTLESARPSHTSQYLCASSGGPNTGELFFGEGSRLTVL.

This chain connects TRBV9 to TRBJ2-2; 7 bases map to TRBD2. This CDR3 comprises 15 residues. The germline CDR1 and CDR2 sequences are SGDLS and YYNGEE. J gave up 1 base and V 6 bases, and 6 bases lay outside the gene matches. The chain's CDR3 is CASKGSGKNTGELFF. The CDR3 DNA reads TGTGCCAGCAAGGGCAGCGGGAAGAACACCGGGGAGCTGTTTTTT.

V is TRBV15 and J is TRBJ2-3; TRBD2 matches at 15 bases. Trimming at V came to 0 bases and at J to 10 bases, leaving 5 bases not matched to a gene. CDR3 length equals 16 residues. The germline V gene encodes CDR1 LNHNV and CDR2 YYDKDF (reference sequence). CDR3 residues: CATSRDRGTSGRSQYF. The CDR3 DNA reads as TGTGCCACCAGCAGAGATCGCGGGACTAGCGGGAGGTCGCAGTATTTT.

The V call is TRBV10-1, the J call TRBJ2-2; 10 bases map to TRBD2. Germline CDR1 WNHNN, CDR2 SYGVQD (reference sequence). Trimming cost V 4 bases and J 8 bases; bases outside gene matches: 13. This CDR3 is built from 17 residues. CDR3 DNA: TGCGCCAGCAGTGGTCTAGCGGGAGTCGGTTTTAGGGGGGAGCTGTTTTTT. It translates to CASSGLAGVGFRGELFF.

This clone has more than one count but fewer than ten. CDR3 loop: CASSLRAGEKFF. CDR3 coding DNA: TGTGCCAGCAGTTTAAGGGCAGGGGAGAAGTTCTTC. The rearrangement links TRBV27 to TRBJ2-1; possibly TRBD1 for D (6 bases). Per the germline V gene, CDR1 is MNHEY and CDR2 is SMNVEV (reference sequence). Trimming took off 2 bases at V and 14 bases at J, with 13 bases between the two ends. The CDR3 has 12 amino acids.

The chain carries TRBV11-2 and TRBJ2-7; maybe TRBD1 (6 bases). This CDR3 is built from 13 residues. CDR1 is SGHAT, CDR2 FQNNGV, per germline. V gave up 5 bases and J gave up 0 bases, with 8 bases separating them. The CDR3 reads CASSPDSSYEQYF. DNA for the CDR3: TGTGCCAGCAGCCCGGACAGCTCCTACGAGCAGTACTTC.

This sequence joins TRBV24-1 and TRBJ2-5, with 9 nucleotides matching TRBD2. CDR3 length: 17 amino acids. CDR1 KGHDR and CDR2 SFDVKD come from the germline V gene. The J segment lost 5 bases and the V segment lost 4 bases, leaving 13 bases of the junction unmatched. CDR3 in amino acids: CATSDRGGLAPFETQYF. The CDR3 coding sequence is TGTGCCACCAGTGACCGAGGGGGACTAGCCCCTTTCGAGACCCAGTACTTC.

The rearrangement joins TRBV6-5 to TRBJ1-5, with D perhaps matching TRBD1 (5 bases). CDR1 is MNHEY and CDR2 is SVGAGI in the germline V gene. The length of the CDR3 is 16 residues. V shed 0 bases and J shed 5 bases, with 14 bases lying between them. The CDR3 DNA sequence: TGTGCCAGCAGTTACTCGATCCCAACAGGCTATCAGCCCCAGCATTTT. Translating gives CASSYSIPTGYQPQHF.

This chain joins TRBV5-1 and TRBJ2-7; D might be TRBD2 (6 bases). V lost 0 bases, J lost 2 bases, and 9 bases lay in between. This CDR3 spans 14 amino acids. The germline CDR1 and CDR2 sequences are SGHRS and YFSETQ. CDR3 amino acids: CASSLGRGPYEQYF. The CDR3 DNA follows: TGCGCCAGCAGCTTGGGGCGGGGCCCCTACGAGCAGTACTTC.

This chain links TRBV5-1 with TRBJ1-1; 7 bases fit TRBD1. CDR1 SGHRS and CDR2 YFSETQ come from the germline V gene. Trimming took 4 bases from V and 1 from J; bases not matched to a gene: 7. The CDR3 extends over 15 amino acids. CDR3: CASSLLTGTNTEAFF. The CDR3 DNA follows: TGCGCCAGCAGCCTTCTGACAGGGACGAACACTGAAGCTTTCTTT.

The chain employs TRBV19 and TRBJ2-3; D gene uncertain. The CDR3 length is 15 residues. CDR1 LNHDA and CDR2 SQIVND come from the germline V gene (reference sequence). Trimming removed 11 bases from V and 0 bases from J, with 18 bases in between. The CDR3 nucleotides are TGTGCCTGCTCTTCCGGTGCGCGTAGCACAGATACGCAGTATTTT. As protein: CACSSGARSTDTQYF.

This CDR3 reads CASLTRSSYNEQFF. In DNA, the CDR3 is TGTGCCAGCCTGACTAGGAGCTCCTACAATGAGCAGTTCTTC. V usage is TRBV28 and J usage is TRBJ2-1; TRBD2 might be the D (6 bases). The germline V gene encodes CDR1 MDHEN and CDR2 SYDVKM. The CDR3 covers 14 residues. With 8 bases removed from V and 0 bases from J, the gap between germline ends came to 11 bases.

The V gene is TRBV3-1 (or the pseudogene TRBV3-2), the J gene TRBJ2-7; 7 positions match TRBD2. The germline gives CDR1 LGHDT, CDR2 YNNKEL (reference sequence). The CDR3 is 13 amino acids. Trimming cost V 6 bases and J 0 bases; bases outside gene matches: 2. The CDR3 sequence is CASRSGVSYEQYF. CDR3 coding DNA: TGTGCCAGCAGAAGCGGGGTCTCCTACGAGCAGTACTTC.

This clone was detected only once. Here the CDR3 DNA reads TGTGCCATCAGTGAGGGACAGGGGATGAACACTGAAGCTTTCTTT. Its translation: CAISEGQGMNTEAFF. This chain uses TRBV10-3 with TRBJ1-1; 9 bases align to TRBD1. Germline lookup yields CDR1 ENHRY and CDR2 SYGVKD. The CDR3 totals 15 residues. After removal of 2 bases from V and 0 bases from J, the junction contained 1 base not matched to a gene.

In its sample, this clone was seen once. V usage is TRBV28 and J usage is TRBJ2-2, with 7 bases that match TRBD2. Germline V CDR1 and CDR2: MDHEN, SYDVKM. This CDR3 spans 16 amino acids. V lost 1 base and J lost 4; bases outside the gene matches: 6. DNA of the CDR3: TGTGCCAGCAGTTTATTTGCGGGAGACGTCACCGGGGAGCTGTTTTTT. It translates to CASSLFAGDVTGELFF.

The V and J genes are TRBV7-8 and TRBJ1-2; no clear D. Germline lookup yields CDR1 SGHVS and CDR2 FQNEAQ. The CDR3 length is 13 residues. Trimming pared 5 bases from V and 12 bases from J, leaving 19 bases between. The CDR3 nucleotides read TGTGCCAGCAGCCCAAAGTCTACGGGGAGAAACACCTTC. This translates into CASSPKSTGRNTF.